The 18 T cell receptor beta chains listed next were all sequenced from one sample in a study of tumor and adjacent non-tumor tissue in lung cancer listed by TCRdb under 2018. The protocol used for the library was multiplex PCR. The instrument given in TCRdb is Illumina HiSeq 2500. TCRbeta libraries were constructed through three rounds of nested PCR with primers (Table S4) according to protocols adapted from ARM-PCR. TCRdb trimmed public reads at Q25 via fastp, called clones via MiXCR and kept in-frame beta chains. Here each entry gathers all rows of one CDR3 protein and keeps the most common genes and DNA. This sample gives 200,000 or so distinct CDR3 sequences in total; around 70% of them show up just once. The ten largest clones add up to roughly a quarter of the sample. RNA was extracted from bulk unsorted tissue and checked for quality with a NanoDrop ND-1000 and an Agilent 2100. Sequenced input: lung tumor tissue. These receptors were obtained from a man aged 60-69 years with non-small cell lung cancer.

A word on this clonotype: One base away lies a much larger clone, so this may be a sequencing read error. The V gene is TRBV12-5, the J gene TRBJ2-5; TRBD2 agrees at 9 bases. The CDR3 consists of 15 residues. Germline CDR1 and CDR2: LGHNT and FRNRAP. The CDR3 sequence: CASCLATSGQETQYF. Here the CDR3 DNA reads TGTGCTAGTTGTTTGGCTACTAGCGGGCAAGAGACCCAGTACTTC.

In the case of this clonotype: This CDR3 is missing its conserved last phenylalanine or tryptophan, likely due to a read error. The gene calls are TRBV20-1 and TRBJ1-2; D is undetermined. Germline values: CDR1 DFQATT, CDR2 SNEGSKA (reference sequence). V lost 7 bases and J 0 bases, leaving 12 bases between the germline ends. This CDR3 is built from 13 residues. CDR3 nucleotide sequence: TGCAGTGATGCAGGCGCTTCTAACTATGGCTACACCTTA. Translating it yields CSDAGASNYGYTL.

This clonotype was seen a handful of times. Being one base from a much bigger clone, this may be a read error. The chain carries TRBV4-1 and TRBJ2-1, with D tentatively TRBD1 (5 bases). The CDR3 loop spans 15 amino acids. Per germline, CDR1 MGHRA and CDR2 YSYEKL. CDR3 in DNA: TGCCCCAGCAGCCAAGGTGTGACGGACAACAATGAGCAGTTCTTC. This gives the protein CPSSQGVTDNNEQFF.

A remark on this clonotype: Lacking the conserved final phenylalanine or tryptophan, this CDR3 likely reflects a read error. The chain is built from TRBV29-1 and TRBJ1-1; D is undetermined. Trimming removed 6 bases at V and 0 bases at J, with 5 bases between. The CDR3 totals 11 residues. Germline V gives CDR1 SQVTM, CDR2 ANQGSEA. The CDR3 protein is CSVGVNTEAFY. Written as DNA, the CDR3 is TGCAGCGTCGGGGTGAACACTGAAGCTTTCTAT.

The chain recombines TRBV20-1 with TRBJ2-1, with TRBD2 matching 8 bases. In germline, CDR1 is DFQATT, CDR2 SNEGSKA (reference sequence). CDR3 length equals 17 residues. The J segment lost 5 bases and the V segment lost 8 bases, leaving 20 bases of the junction unmatched. The CDR3 sequence: CSFRGTGTRVRDNEQFF. The CDR3 coding sequence is TGCAGTTTTAGGGGGACCGGGACTAGGGTTAGAGACAATGAGCAGTTCTTC.

This clonotype was counted a few times. The chain carries TRBV5-1 and TRBJ1-1, with TRBD1 matching 11 bases. V trimming: 4 bases; J trimming: 4 bases; junction bases outside the gene matches: 3. The CDR3 is 14 residues long. Germline V gene data show CDR1 as SGHRS and CDR2 as YFSETQ. CDR3 bases: TGCGCCAGCAGCACGGGGACAGGGGGCACTGAAGCTTTCTTT. Translating it yields CASSTGTGGTEAFF.

This clonotype was seen only once. This clone may be a read error of a much larger clone one base away. The chain employs TRBV20-1 and TRBJ2-7; 8 bases fit TRBD2. This CDR3 has 13 amino acids. CDR1 DFQATT and CDR2 SNEGSKA come from the germline V gene (reference sequence). The CDR3 DNA sequence: TGCAGTGCTAGTAGTGCGGGGGGCTACGAGCAGAACTTC. Translation gives CSASSAGGYEQNF.

As concerns this clonotype: A read error may be the cause here, since a much bigger clone is one base away. This chain uses TRBV20-1 with TRBJ2-3; 10 bases match TRBD2. This CDR3 comprises 15 residues. V lost 0 bases and J lost 4; bases outside the gene matches: 4. The germline V gene encodes CDR1 DFQATT and CDR2 SNEGSKA (reference sequence). The CDR3 DNA reads TGCAGTGCTAGAGATCAAGCGGGGGGGCCAGATACGCAGTATTTT. Its protein is CSARDQAGGPDTQYF.

This clonotype was observed a handful of times. A read error is possible here, since a much larger clone lies one base away. The gene calls are TRBV12-3 or TRBV12-4 and TRBJ2-3, with D possibly TRBD1 on 7 matching bases. The CDR3 consists of 14 residues. Trimming took 5 bases from V and 8 from J, leaving 17 bases between them. CDR3 loop: CASSMTGRRGTQYF. For the CDR3, the DNA is TGTGCCAGCAGTATGACAGGGAGGAGGGGTACGCAGTATTTT.

A word on this clonotype: This may be a read error: a much more frequent sequence differs by one nucleotide. The V call is TRBV29-1, the J call TRBJ1-3; 9 bases map to TRBD1. In germline, CDR1 is SQVTM, CDR2 ANQGSEA. The CDR3 contains 14 residues. This CDR3 reads CIVGQGTSGNTIYF. The CDR3 DNA sequence: TGCATCGTTGGACAGGGGACTTCTGGAAACACCATATATTTT.

With regard to this clonotype: The junction departs from germline at one end; a sequencing error may be responsible. The V and J genes are TRBV29-1 and TRBJ1-2; 7 positions agree with TRBD1. The germline CDR1 and CDR2 sequences are SQVTM and ANQGSEA. The CDR3 covers 13 residues. The CDR3 loop is CNAKSGTEYGHTF. The DNA for the CDR3 is TGCAACGCAAAATCCGGGACAGAGTATGGCCACACCTTC.

The chain has TRBV4-1 and TRBJ2-3; D gene unclear. This CDR3 is 14 amino acids long. The germline V gene has CDR1 MGHRA and CDR2 YSYEKL. V was pared by 0 bases and J by 3 bases, with 7 bases between. This CDR3 reads CASSQDQNTDTQYF. The CDR3 region has the DNA TGCGCCAGCAGCCAAGACCAGAATACAGATACGCAGTATTTT.

About this clonotype: Its ends do not fully match the called genes, so a read error is possible. The genes are TRBV12-3 or TRBV12-4 and TRBJ1-2; TRBD1 matches at 7 bases. This CDR3 is built from 13 residues. This chain's CDR3 is CTSSTPGQRDYTF. As DNA, the CDR3 is TGTACCAGCAGCACACCGGGACAGAGGGACTACACCTTC.

The DNA of the CDR3 is TGTGCCAGCAGCCCTACAACAGGGGTCGGTGGGGTCGACGTCCTGACTTTC. Its translation: CASSPTTGVGGVDVLTF. The rearrangement links TRBV7-9 to TRBJ2-6, with 7 bases aligning to TRBD1. The V and J ends lost 5 bases and 11 bases, in that order; junction bases with no gene match: 18. This CDR3 has 17 residues. Germline V gives CDR1 SEHNR, CDR2 FQNEAQ (reference sequence).

This clonotype turned up a few times. Given a much more abundant clone one base away, this may be a read error. The genes are TRBV6-5 and TRBJ2-2, with unresolved D. Germline V lookup: CDR1 MNHEY, CDR2 SVGAGI. The CDR3 length is 14 residues. The CDR3: CVSSSNRNTGELFF. Here the CDR3 DNA reads TGTGTCAGCAGTTCGAACAGGAACACCGGGGAGCTGTTTTTT.

V gene TRBV5-5 combines with J gene TRBJ2-7; D remains unclear. Trimming removed 4 bases at V and 4 bases at J, with 12 bases between. In germline, CDR1 is SGHKS, CDR2 YYEKEE (reference sequence). The CDR3 is made up of 13 amino acids. The CDR3 nucleotides are TGTGCCAGCAGCGTGTGGCAGTGTTACGAGCAGTACTTC. Its protein product is CASSVWQCYEQYF.

Regarding this clonotype: An end of the junction does not agree with germline; a read error may underlie this. This rearrangement joins TRBV20-1 to TRBJ1-3; D is unclear. The CDR3 extends over 13 amino acids. Per the germline V gene, CDR1 is DFQATT and CDR2 is SNEGSKA (reference sequence). This CDR3 reads CRARGFRGNTIYF. The CDR3 DNA sequence: TGCAGAGCTAGAGGGTTCAGGGGAAACACCATATATTTT.

This clonotype was counted a single time. The chain couples TRBV12-3 or TRBV12-4 to TRBJ1-1; tentative D call: TRBD1 (6 bases). The V end was cut by 6 bases, the J end by 13 bases, with 27 bases between. This CDR3 has 15 residues. The CDR3 reads CASRKTEGGNTGVFF. Written as DNA, the CDR3 is TGTGCCAGCAGGAAGACCGAGGGGGGGAACACTGGAGTTTTCTTT.